This record covers a single TCR beta chain. What it binds is not known. Naive CD4+ T cells were purified with Tregs depleted by CD25. Overall study findings and caveats: Greatest tumor Treg TCR overlap was with tumor naive CD4+ cells.

One entry per CDR3 protein results from TCRdb running MiXCR on the 5' RACE reads. Of about 6,700 distinct CDR3 sequences in the sample, about 50% were seen once. The length of the CDR3 is 12 residues. CDR1 is MNHEY and CDR2 is SMNVEV in the germline V gene (reference sequence). V was clipped by 5 bases and J by 7 bases, with 11 bases between them. This chain uses TRBV27 with TRBJ1-2, with TRBD1 as a possible D gene (5 bases). The sequenced sample was naive CD4+ T cells sorted from a lymph node. The subset was: naive CD4+ T cells, CD4+CD45RA+CD25-. This TCR came from a female donor with breast cancer. CDR3: CASSPQGFGYTF. The CDR3 nucleotides are TGTGCCAGCAGTCCCCAGGGATTTGGCTACACCTTC.